A selection of T cell receptor beta chains follows, all from one sample in a study of T cells in Graves' hyperthyroidism and ophthalmopathy. Using its own MiXCR run on the multiplex PCR reads, TCRdb lists one record per CDR3 protein. The repertoire consists of approximately 530,000 distinct CDR3 sequences, with roughly a sixth occurring once and the leading ten covering approximately 20%. Input material: blood. Receptors originate from a woman aged 18-29 years with Graves' hyperthyroidism. CDR3s include the opening cysteine and the closing phenylalanine or tryptophan. D genes are given only for firm matches. Clone size is shown for a subset of rows, as once, few, many or a class of expanded clone.

J gene | D gene | V gene | clone size | CDR3 DNA | CDR3 protein
TRBJ2-3 | . | TRBV29-1 | few | TGCAGCGGCGGGGAAGATACGCAGTATTTT | CSGGEDTQYF
TRBJ2-1 | TRBD2 | TRBV7-2 | . | TGTGCCAGCAGCTTAGTCCTAGCGGGAGGGAGCAATGAGCAGTTCTTC | CASSLVLAGGSNEQFF
TRBJ2-1 | . | TRBV24-1 | few | TGTGCCACCGAGGCGTACAATGAGCAGTTCTTC | CATEAYNEQFF
TRBJ2-3 | . | TRBV5-1 | . | TGCGCCACCTCCGAGGGGTCCACAGATACGCAGTATTTT | CATSEGSTDTQYF
TRBJ1-4 | . | TRBV20-1 | many | TGCAGTGCTAGAGACCTAAATGAAAAACTGTTTTTT | CSARDLNEKLFF
TRBJ2-1 | . | TRBV19 | few | TGTGCCAGTAGGGACACCTACAATGAGCAGTTCTTC | CASRDTYNEQFF
TRBJ1-5 | . | TRBV15 | few | TGTGCCACCAGCAGAGAGACAGCAGATAGCAATCAGCCCCAGCATTTT | CATSRETADSNQPQHF
TRBJ2-7 | . | TRBV2 | many | TGTGCCAGCACCGAACAGGGTCTGGCGTCGTACGAGCAGTACTTC | CASTEQGLASYEQYF
TRBJ2-1 | TRBD1 | TRBV7-9 | . | TGTGCCAGCAGCCACGACAGGGTGCAGTTCTTC | CASSHDRVQFF
TRBJ1-2 | . | TRBV20-1 | . | TGCAGTGCTAGGACCGAGACAGCCAACTATGGCTACACCTTC | CSARTETANYGYTF